These T cell receptor beta chains were read from a single sample in a study of cytomegalovirus exposure and HLA in healthy donors. TCRdb keeps only in-frame clones here, not all; method: immunoSEQ multiplex PCR. The table shows over 100,000 clones, with roughly 74% occurring only once. Sequenced: PBMCs. These receptor sequences come from a male donor in good health and CMV-seronegative. CDR3s include the opening cysteine and the closing phenylalanine or tryptophan. Fields, in order: CDR3 DNA, CDR3 protein, J gene, clone size, D gene, V gene. D genes are given only for firm matches. The listing skips clone size in some rows; elsewhere it reads once, few, many or a size class.

TGCGCCAGCAAACTAGCGGGAGACAACGAGCAGTACTTC	CASKLAGDNEQYF	TRBJ2-7	once	TRBD2	TRBV10-2
TGTGCCAGCAGTTCCTTTGGAGGGTCCTACGAGCAGTACTTC	CASSSFGGSYEQYF	TRBJ2-7	NA	NA	TRBV28
TGTGCCAGCAGCGTAGAAGGGACAGCTAGCGAAAAACTGTTTTTT	CASSVEGTASEKLFF	TRBJ1-4	NA	TRBD1	TRBV9
TGTGCCAGCAGTTTAACACAGGTCCACGAGCAGTACTTC	CASSLTQVHEQYF	TRBJ2-7	few	NA	TRBV28
TGTGCCTGGAGTAACTACCCCGTATCTGGAAACACCATATATTTT	CAWSNYPVSGNTIYF	TRBJ1-3	NA	NA	TRBV30
TGTGCCAGCAGTCCTGGACTGATGTACAATGAGCAGTTCTTC	CASSPGLMYNEQFF	TRBJ2-1	NA	NA	TRBV27
TGTGCCAGCAGTGGGGACAGGAACACTGAAGCTTTCTTT	CASSGDRNTEAFF	TRBJ1-1	NA	TRBD1	TRBV2
TGCGCCAGCAGCTACCACAGGGGGAACTATGGCTACACCTTC	CASSYHRGNYGYTF	TRBJ1-2	NA	TRBD1	TRBV4-3
TGTGCCAGCAGCTTGACAGCGGGCAGTTACAATGAGCAGTTCTTC	CASSLTAGSYNEQFF	TRBJ2-1	NA	NA	TRBV5-4
TGTGCCAGCAGACTGGGACAGGGGGCTTACACTGAAGCTTTCTTT	CASRLGQGAYTEAFF	TRBJ1-1	NA	TRBD1	TRBV7-9
TGTGCCAGCAGTCGACTAGCTAGCACAGATACGCAGTATTTT	CASSRLASTDTQYF	TRBJ2-3	few	TRBD2	TRBV6-6
TGTGCCAGCAGTGCGCGGGGGGCCTACGAGCAGTACTTC	CASSARGAYEQYF	TRBJ2-7	NA	TRBD2	TRBV6-1
TGTGCCAGCAGCCCCGGAAACCTAGCGGGAGTGGGGCAAGAGACCCAGTACTTC	CASSPGNLAGVGQETQYF	TRBJ2-5	NA	TRBD2	TRBV4-2
TGTGCCAGCAGTTCCCAGGCCCTTAGCAATCAGCCCCAGCATTTT	CASSSQALSNQPQHF	TRBJ1-5	NA	NA	TRBV6-5
TGTGCCAGCAGCTTAACCGGGACAGACGGCTACACCTTC	CASSLTGTDGYTF	TRBJ1-2	NA	TRBD1	TRBV7-2
TGTGCCAGCAGACCAGGGGGACCCCCTTACGAGCAGTACTTC	CASRPGGPPYEQYF	TRBJ2-7	NA	TRBD1	TRBV6-5
TGCAGTGCGGGGCTCCGGGCGCCCCTCCACTTT	CSAGLRAPLHF	TRBJ1-6	once	NA	TRBV20-1
TGTGCCAGCCAGGCCGGGGACAGGGTGTTTGGCTCCTATAATTCACCCCTCCACTTT	CASQAGDRVFGSYNSPLHF	TRBJ1-6	NA	TRBD1	TRBV28
TGTGCCAGCAGCTTATTCGGGACACCCAATGAGCAGTTCTTC	CASSLFGTPNEQFF	TRBJ2-1	NA	NA	TRBV7-2
TGTGCCAGCAGCTTAACTCGTCCAGGGGGAAATTCACCCCTCCACTTT	CASSLTRPGGNSPLHF	TRBJ1-6	NA	TRBD1	TRBV7-2
TGCGCCAGCAGCCAAGAGATAGCGGGCGGCTACACCTTC	CASSQEIAGGYTF	TRBJ1-2	NA	NA	TRBV4-3
TGTGCCAGCAGCCAGGGACTAGCGGGATTAGCAGATACGCAGTATTTT	CASSQGLAGLADTQYF	TRBJ2-3	NA	TRBD2	TRBV5-4
TGCGCCAGCAGCTTTGGACTAGCGGGGGCCCCAGATACGCAGTATTTT	CASSFGLAGAPDTQYF	TRBJ2-3	NA	TRBD2	TRBV5-1
TGTGCCAGCAGCTTAGATAACAGCGGGAGAGAAGGAAAGACCCAGTACTTC	CASSLDNSGREGKTQYF	TRBJ2-5	once	TRBD2	TRBV11-2
TGTGCTAGCAGCGCGGGGGGCACCGGGGAGCTGTTTTTT	CASSAGGTGELFF	TRBJ2-2	NA	TRBD2	TRBV7-7
TGTGCCAGCAGTTACACTAGCTGGAATGAGCAGTTCTTC	CASSYTSWNEQFF	TRBJ2-1	NA	NA	TRBV6-5
TGTGCCAGCAGGAATGGACAGGGGAGCTATGGCTACACCTTC	CASRNGQGSYGYTF	TRBJ1-2	NA	TRBD1	TRBV6-5
TGTGCCAGCAGCCAAGATCTGATTGCTAGCGGGATTCCCCATGCTGAGCAGTTCTTC	CASSQDLIASGIPHAEQFF	TRBJ2-1	NA	TRBD2	TRBV4-2
TGTGCCAGCAGCTTTACAGGTGAAAAACTGTTTTTT	CASSFTGEKLFF	TRBJ1-4	NA	NA	TRBV7-9
TGTGCCAGCAGTTACTCCTTCGTTACATACGGAAACACCATATATTTT	CASSYSFVTYGNTIYF	TRBJ1-3	NA	NA	TRBV6-5
TGTGCCAGCATCAGAACGGGGGGGAGCACAGATACGCAGTATTTT	CASIRTGGSTDTQYF	TRBJ2-3	NA	TRBD2	TRBV7-9
TGTGCCAGCAGCTTGGGGAGGGTGGATGGCTACACCTTC	CASSLGRVDGYTF	TRBJ1-2	NA	NA	TRBV5-8
TGCGCCAGCAGCACGGGACAGGCTCTCTCTGGAAACACCATATATTTT	CASSTGQALSGNTIYF	TRBJ1-3	NA	TRBD1	TRBV5-1
TGTGCCAGCAGCCAAGAAGTTTCAGGGATCTCCAGCAATCAGCCCCAGCATTTT	CASSQEVSGISSNQPQHF	TRBJ1-5	NA	NA	TRBV4-2
TGCGCCAGCAGCCGAGACCCTGGACTGTGGGAGCAGTACTTC	CASSRDPGLWEQYF	TRBJ2-7	NA	NA	TRBV4-1
TGTGCCAGCAGCACGGGTGAAGCGACAGGGCAAGAGACCCAGTACTTC	CASSTGEATGQETQYF	TRBJ2-5	NA	TRBD1	TRBV5-4
TGTGCCAGTAGTGGGGACAGGCGCCGAGGTGAAGCTTTCTTT	CASSGDRRRGEAFF	TRBJ1-1	NA	TRBD1	TRBV19
TGTGCCAGCAGCTTAGCGCTGCTAGCGGGAGTGGCAGATACGCAGTATTTT	CASSLALLAGVADTQYF	TRBJ2-3	NA	TRBD2	TRBV7-2
TGTGCCATCAGGGAAGACAGGGCGGTTGATGGCTACACCTTC	CAIREDRAVDGYTF	TRBJ1-2	NA	TRBD1	TRBV10-3
TGTGCCTGGAGACTTCTCACAGGGGCCCACGAGCAGTACTTC	CAWRLLTGAHEQYF	TRBJ2-7	NA	TRBD1	TRBV30
TGTGCCAGCAGCTTTATAGAGGGAGACAAAAACACCATATATTTT	CASSFIEGDKNTIYF	TRBJ1-3	NA	NA	TRBV5-6
TGTGCCAGCAGCCAAGATCCGGGACATGGCTACGAGCAGTACTTC	CASSQDPGHGYEQYF	TRBJ2-7	NA	NA	TRBV4-2
TGTGCCAGCAGGGGGGGGTCCCTTCTTACTTCAGCTTTCTTT	CASRGGSLLTSAFF	TRBJ1-1	few	NA	TRBV6-6
TGTGCCAGCACCACTCTCCGCATGGCTGGAAACACCATATATTTT	CASTTLRMAGNTIYF	TRBJ1-3	few	NA	TRBV6-5
TGTGCCAGCAGCTTTGCGGGCTCTGGAAACACCATATATTTT	CASSFAGSGNTIYF	TRBJ1-3	NA	NA	TRBV7-2
TGTGCCAGCAGCTCCACCGGGACTAGAACGAGGAAGGAGACCCAGTACTTC	CASSSTGTRTRKETQYF	TRBJ2-5	NA	TRBD2	TRBV5-6
TGTGCCAGCAGCCAGACACCATCCTACGAGCAGTACTTC	CASSQTPSYEQYF	TRBJ2-7	NA	NA	TRBV28
TGTGCCAGCACACCCCATACAGGGGGCTACGAGCAGTACTTC	CASTPHTGGYEQYF	TRBJ2-7	few	TRBD1	TRBV6-6